This is a list of T cell receptor beta chains from one sample in a study of blood T cell repertoires in COVID-19. Some clones are missing from TCRdb's copy, which holds only in-frame ones; the method was immunoSEQ multiplex PCR. This sample has under 100,000 clones; around 87% occur once, and the top ten carry 0.85% to 1.3%. The sample consisted of peripheral blood. The receptors were sampled from a human donor in a cohort sampled during active COVID-19. CDR3s include the opening cysteine and the closing phenylalanine or tryptophan.

v_gene	j_gene	CDR3aa
TRBV19	TRBJ2-7	CASRNSGGYEQYF
TRBV12-3/TRBV12-4	TRBJ2-1	CASSKGARHEQFF
TRBV3-1/TRBV3-2	TRBJ2-5	CASSQAAGGWETQYF
TRBV19	TRBJ1-1	CASMPGQGGTEAFF
TRBV6-4	TRBJ2-7	CASSAPGLASLSSYEQYF
TRBV2	TRBJ2-2	CASSDEASGNTGELFF
TRBV7-3	TRBJ1-4	CASPPGEKLFF
TRBV7-9	TRBJ1-1	CASSKGQGDSEAFF
TRBV5-1	TRBJ2-7	CASSLEGQGSNEQYF
TRBV29-1	TRBJ1-1	CSVGTNTNTEAFF
TRBV7-9	TRBJ1-1	CASSLRRQVGSTEAFF
TRBV10-2	TRBJ2-3	CASSQYSPSTDTQYF
TRBV14	TRBJ1-2	CASSPSWGPGGYTF
TRBV7-3	TRBJ2-2	CASSLEVLGQGNTGELFF
TRBV27	TRBJ1-2	CASRGTANYGYTF